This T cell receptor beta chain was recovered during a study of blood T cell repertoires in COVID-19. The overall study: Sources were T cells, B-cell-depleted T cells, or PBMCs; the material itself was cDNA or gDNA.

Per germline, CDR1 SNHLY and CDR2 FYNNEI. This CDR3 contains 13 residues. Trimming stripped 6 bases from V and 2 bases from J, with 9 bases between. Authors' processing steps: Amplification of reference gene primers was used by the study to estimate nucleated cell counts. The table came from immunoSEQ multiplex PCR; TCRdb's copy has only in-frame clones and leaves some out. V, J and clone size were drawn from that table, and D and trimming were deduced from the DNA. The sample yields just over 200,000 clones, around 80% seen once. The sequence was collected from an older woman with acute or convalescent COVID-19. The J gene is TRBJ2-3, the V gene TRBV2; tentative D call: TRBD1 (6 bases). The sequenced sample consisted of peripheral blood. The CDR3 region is CASRRQDTDTQYF. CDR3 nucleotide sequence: TGTGCCAGCAGAAGACAGGACACAGATACGCAGTATTTT.